Listed below are T cell receptor beta chains from one sample, sequenced in a study of blood T cell repertoires in COVID-19. The protocol was immunoSEQ multiplex PCR, while the TCRdb copy is restricted to in-frame clones and leaves out a portion. The sample has around 69,000 clones, roughly 80% seen once. What was sequenced was peripheral blood. These TCRs come from a woman aged 60-75 years with acute or convalescent COVID-19. Both conserved end residues are part of each CDR3. The order of the fields is V gene, J gene, D gene, clone size, CDR3 DNA, CDR3 protein. D genes are given only for firm matches. Size is stated for part of the rows, as once, few or many counts, or as a class when the clone is expanded.

>TRBV3-1/TRBV3-2|TRBJ1-2|NA|NA
TGTGCCAGCAGCCAAGAACGGGACTATGGCTACACCTTC
CASSQERDYGYTF
>TRBV11-2|TRBJ1-1|NA|NA
TGTGCCAGCAGCTCCTCCAGGGGATTGAACACTGAAGCTTTCTTT
CASSSSRGLNTEAFF
>TRBV6-5|TRBJ1-2|NA|once
TGTGCCAGCAGTTACTCCAGACAGGTCATCTATGGCTACACCTTC
CASSYSRQVIYGYTF
>TRBV2|TRBJ1-2|TRBD1|NA
TGTGCCAGCAGTGAAGACAGGGGGCTTGACTATGGCTACACCTTC
CASSEDRGLDYGYTF
>TRBV6-5|TRBJ1-2|NA|NA
TGTGCCAGCAGAAGAGGACAGACTAACTATGGCTACACCTTC
CASRRGQTNYGYTF
>TRBV7-6|TRBJ1-1|TRBD1|NA
TGTGCCAGCAGCTTGCGACAGGGGCCCACTGAAGCTTTCTTT
CASSLRQGPTEAFF
>TRBV5-1|TRBJ2-2|NA|NA
TGCGCCAGCAGCACATCCCATTCGACCGGGGAGCTGTTTTTT
CASSTSHSTGELFF
>TRBV14|TRBJ1-1|NA|once
TGTGCCAGCAGCGGGGGCCAACGAAGCATTGCTGAAGCTTTCTTT
CASSGGQRSIAEAFF
>TRBV3-1/TRBV3-2|TRBJ1-3|NA|NA
TGTGCCAGCAGCCAAGATCTTAGGGGATCGGCTGGAAACACCATATATTTT
CASSQDLRGSAGNTIYF
>TRBV30|TRBJ2-7|TRBD1|NA
TGTGCCTGGAGGGCCGGGACAGGGGGCTACGAGCAGTACTTC
CAWRAGTGGYEQYF
>TRBV7-8|TRBJ2-7|TRBD1|NA
TGTGCCAGCAGTTGGGACAGGGGTCGTGAGCAGTACTTC
CASSWDRGREQYF
>TRBV5-1|TRBJ1-1|NA|NA
TGCGCCAGCAGCTTGTCCTTACAGTTGAACACTGAAGCTTTCTTT
CASSLSLQLNTEAFF
>TRBV2|TRBJ2-2|TRBD2|few
TGTGCCAGCAGGCTACTAGCGGGGGTCACCGGGGAGCTGTTTTTT
CASRLLAGVTGELFF
>TRBV7-9|TRBJ2-3|TRBD2|NA
TGTGCCAGCAGACCCAGGACTAGCGGGGCCACAGATACGCAGTATTTT
CASRPRTSGATDTQYF
>TRBV27|TRBJ2-3|TRBD1|NA
TGTGCCAGCAGTTTCTTGGTGGGACAGGGGACAGATACGCAGTATTTT
CASSFLVGQGTDTQYF
>TRBV5-8|TRBJ1-1|NA|NA
TGTGCCAGCAGCCCCAGGGAGGCGAACACTGAAGCTTTCTTT
CASSPREANTEAFF
>TRBV14|TRBJ2-7|NA|NA
TGTGCCAGCAGCCAAGTTAACAGCTACGAGCAGTACTTC
CASSQVNSYEQYF
>TRBV11-2|TRBJ2-7|TRBD2|NA
TGTGCCAGCAGCTTAGATCCTAGCGGCAGTACGTGGCAGTACTTC
CASSLDPSGSTWQYF
>TRBV7-9|TRBJ2-3|TRBD2|NA
TGTGCCAGCAGCTTTCCGCGGGGGGGCCCAGATACGCAGTATTTT
CASSFPRGGPDTQYF
>TRBV15|TRBJ1-1|TRBD1|NA
TGTGCCACCAGCTTCGACAGGGGGACTGAAGCTTTCTTT
CATSFDRGTEAFF
>TRBV30|TRBJ2-5|TRBD2|once
TGTGCCTGGAGTACCTGGACTAGAGGGTTAGAGACCCAGTACTTC
CAWSTWTRGLETQYF
>TRBV3-1/TRBV3-2|TRBJ2-7|NA|NA
TGTGCCAGCAGCCAACGGGACTTAAGATACGAGCAGTACTTC
CASSQRDLRYEQYF
>TRBV27|TRBJ2-7|TRBD2|NA
TGTGCCAGCAGTTGGGGGGGAGCGGGAGGGCCCCCCTCCTACGAGCAGTACTTC
CASSWGGAGGPPSYEQYF
>TRBV28|TRBJ1-1|NA|NA
TGTGCCAGCAGCGAAATTAGAAGAGCCCCTGAAGCTTTCTTT
CASSEIRRAPEAFF
>TRBV2|TRBJ2-7|TRBD2|NA
TGTGCCAGCAGTGTAGGTGCGGGGGTCGAGCAGTACTTC
CASSVGAGVEQYF
>TRBV19|TRBJ2-1|TRBD2|NA
TGTGCCAGTAGTATAGCGGGCGGGGGGAACTACAATGAGCAGTTCTTC
CASSIAGGGNYNEQFF
>TRBV5-1|TRBJ2-3|TRBD2|NA
TGCGCCAGCACCCTGGCGGCTAGCGGGGGTTCATTGGATACGCAGTATTTT
CASTLAASGGSLDTQYF
>TRBV11-2|TRBJ1-2|NA|NA
TGTGCCAGCAGCCCCTGGGCAGGGGTCCTCCCCCTCTATGGCTACACCTTC
CASSPWAGVLPLYGYTF
>TRBV3-1/TRBV3-2|TRBJ1-5|NA|NA
TGTGCCAGCAGCCAAGGGGGCAGGGGTGCTGATCAGCCCCAGCATTTT
CASSQGGRGADQPQHF
>TRBV30|TRBJ1-6|NA|NA
TGTGCCTGGAATCTCCAGGGGTATTCACCCCTCCACTTT
CAWNLQGYSPLHF
>TRBV3-1/TRBV3-2|TRBJ2-7|NA|NA
TGTGCCAGCAGCCCGGGAACTTCGAGGGATTACGAGCAGTACTTC
CASSPGTSRDYEQYF
>TRBV3-1/TRBV3-2|TRBJ2-7|TRBD1|NA
TGTGCCAGCAGCCAAGGGACAGGATACTACGAGCAGTACTTC
CASSQGTGYYEQYF
>TRBV30|TRBJ1-1|NA|NA
TGTGCCTGGATGCGGCTTATGAACACTGAAGCTTTCTTT
CAWMRLMNTEAFF
>TRBV5-6|TRBJ1-4|NA|NA
TGTGCCAGCAGCCGCCCAACCCAAAGCAATGAAAAACTGTTTTTT
CASSRPTQSNEKLFF
>TRBV30|TRBJ2-7|NA|NA
TGTGCCTGGAGTGTGCCAGGGCTTCGGTCCTACGAGCAGTACTTC
CAWSVPGLRSYEQYF
>TRBV18|TRBJ1-6|TRBD1|few
TGTGCCAGCTCTAACACAGGGGATCGCAATTCACCCCTCCACTTT
CASSNTGDRNSPLHF
>TRBV6-5|TRBJ1-5|TRBD1|once
TGTGCCAGCAGTCTATCACAGGGGAGTCAGCCCCAGCATTTT
CASSLSQGSQPQHF
>TRBV5-1|TRBJ1-1|NA|NA
TGCGCCAGCAGCGGCGGTGGAGACAGCCGGTTTTCCTTGAACACTGAAGCTTTCTTT
CASSGGGDSRFSLNTEAFF
>TRBV27|TRBJ2-7|TRBD2|NA
TGTGCCAGCAGTTTATATAGCGGGGGGCGCTACGAGCAGTACTTC
CASSLYSGGRYEQYF
>TRBV2|TRBJ1-6|NA|NA
TGTGCCAGCAGTGAAGCAGGTTCGGGGTCGTCCTATAATTCACCCCTCCACTTT
CASSEAGSGSSYNSPLHF
>TRBV5-6|TRBJ2-6|TRBD1|NA
TGTGCCAGCAGCGCCGGGACAGGGTTTTACTTTGGGGAGGCCAACGTCCTGACTTTC
CASSAGTGFYFGEANVLTF
>TRBV2|TRBJ1-6|NA|NA
TGTGCCAGCAGGCCTTTCATGAGCTCCTATAATTCACCCCTCCACTTT
CASRPFMSSYNSPLHF
>TRBV9|TRBJ1-1|NA|NA
TGTGCCAGCAGCCCGATCCGGGGTGGCACTGAAGCTTTCTTT
CASSPIRGGTEAFF
>TRBV5-1|TRBJ2-1|NA|once
TGCGCCAGCAGCCTAGGACAGTACAATGAGCAGTTCTTC
CASSLGQYNEQFF
>TRBV5-1|TRBJ1-2|NA|NA
TGCGCCAGCAGCACTTCCTCCCGGGACTATGGCTACACCTTC
CASSTSSRDYGYTF
>TRBV4-1|TRBJ1-2|NA|NA
TGCGCCAGCAGCCAAGGGGCGAATAACTATGGCTACACCTTC
CASSQGANNYGYTF
>TRBV7-9|TRBJ1-4|NA|NA
TGTGCCAGCAGCGGCACAGGGTTGGCTAATGAAAAACTGTTTTTT
CASSGTGLANEKLFF
>TRBV6-6|TRBJ1-5|NA|NA
TGTGCCAGCAGTTACATGGAGATCGCGCAGCCCCAGCATTTT
CASSYMEIAQPQHF
>TRBV6-5|TRBJ2-3|NA|NA
TGTGCCAGACCATACAGGCTCACAGATACGCAGTATTTT
CARPYRLTDTQYF
>TRBV3-1/TRBV3-2|TRBJ1-2|TRBD1|NA
TGTGCCAGCAGCCAAAATAACAGGGGCCTCTATGGCTACACCTTC
CASSQNNRGLYGYTF
>TRBV3-1/TRBV3-2|TRBJ1-1|NA|few
TGTGCCAGCAGCCAAGGACAACTCCTTCTGAACACTGAAGCTTTCTTT
CASSQGQLLLNTEAFF
>TRBV7-8|TRBJ2-5|NA|NA
TGTGCCAGCAGCTTAGCAAGAACTCAACAGGGAACGACCCAGTACTTC
CASSLARTQQGTTQYF
>TRBV30|TRBJ1-6|NA|NA
TGTGCCTGGAGTGTCGGGGGGGGATCACCCCTCCACTTT
CAWSVGGGSPLHF